Here is one T cell receptor beta chain with its context. Its cognate antigen has yet to be identified. No much larger clonotype is one base removed from it; base qualities were not supplied. The collaborating institutions used their own protocols to collect whole blood in K2EDTA tubes. For TCRbeta analysis, collaborator samples were shipped as frozen whole blood, as isolated PBMCs, or as DNA extracted from either sample type. The immunoSEQ Assay, a bias-controlled multiplex PCR, was used to amplify TCRbeta CDR3 regions from genomic DNA. From the authors' description of their analysis: The number of nucleated cells in each sample was estimated from the amplification of reference gene primers within the assay. Sequence reads were collapsed and filtered to measure the absolute abundance of every unique TCRbeta CDR3 rearrangement. For each sample, productive Simpson clonality was calculated as the square root of Simpson's diversity index across productive rearrangements. Held by TCRdb, this immuneACCESS table contains in-frame sequences only and omits some clones. Under half of the omission traces to an unresolved V gene where checked; the cause of the rest is unknown. V, J and clone size were drawn from that table, and D and trimming were deduced from the DNA. The sample contains 150,000 to 200,000 clones, 80% to 90% of them found a single time. 0.7% to 0.8% of the sample is in the top ten clones.

This entry is derived from a study of blood T cell repertoires in COVID-19 (dated by TCRdb to the early 2020s). For context, the study as a whole: Samples covering the acute and convalescent phases of COVID-19 were provided by collaborators in the United States, Italy and Spain. The material from the prospective study consisted of cDNA or gDNA derived from T cells, B-cell-depleted T cells, or PBMCs. Deeply sampled blood TCRbeta repertoires from subjects exposed to, actively infected with, or recovered from COVID-19 were included in the dataset. A freely available public database, intended as a resource for researchers studying the immune response to SARS-CoV-2, is where the repertoires were released. The samples were drawn from two sources: the first 160 participants of the ongoing ImmuneRACE study, and fewer than 1,500 subjects contributed by 6 global collaborators. A de-identified subject ID, COVID-19 status, age in years and sex were almost always included in the sample metadata. Where available, HLA class I and class II types were obtained from metadata supplied by the sample provider rather than from assay-based typing.

Findings and caveats that apply to the study as a whole: Clinical and demographic metadata were provided uncurated, with the amount varying by source and participant.

As encoded in the germline V gene, CDR1 is SGHVS while CDR2 is FQNEAQ. V and J are truncated by 0 bases and 1 base respectively, leaving an intervening sequence of 6 bases. Counted from cysteine to phenylalanine, this CDR3 has 14 amino acids. Kept here is only the CDR3 DNA, which spans 42 bases and is read in frame from base 1. Sequencing was carried out using peripheral blood. The rearrangement combines TRBV7-8 with TRBJ1-1; perhaps TRBD1 is the D gene, with 5 bases matching. This TCR was recovered from a woman aged 70-85 years with acute or convalescent COVID-19. This receptor has the CDR3 CASSLAGPNTEAFF. Here is the DNA: TGTGCCAGCAGCTTAGCGGGGCCGAACACTGAAGCTTTCTTT. When the CDR3 is completed using the reference TRBV7-8 and TRBJ1-1 genes on either side, the full variable domain is GAGVSQSPRYKVAKRGQDVALRCDPISGHVSLFWYQQALGQGPEFLTYFQNEAQLDKSGLPSDRFFAERPEGSVSTLKIQRTQQEDSAVYLCASSLAGPNTEAFFGQGTRLTVV.